Listed here is a single TCR beta chain. Its antigen is currently unknown. For TCR beta, cDNA was produced by 5'RACE template switching with UMIs. TCRdb reprocessed the 5' RACE reads, with one entry per CDR3 protein and no DNA. This table lists about 460,000 distinct CDR3 sequences. This specimen belongs to a study of T cells expressing NK-cell markers. Study context: One of eight sequenced donors was HCMV-seronegative; the other seven were seropositive. Study results and limitations: The same clonotypes also predominated in the CD3+CD56-NKG2C+ fraction of a handful of donors. Roughly six donors had dominant NKG2C+ clonotypes that comprised roughly 1.0-7.0% of their CD8+ T cells.

The germline V gene encodes CDR1 MGHRA and CDR2 YSYEKL. This CDR3 region has 14 residues. The source is a woman in her 50s in good health. Material for sequencing was blood T cells: a sorted CD56 or NKG2C T cell subset, CD4+ or CD8+ T cells, or bulk PBMC T cells (not recorded which). The chain couples TRBV4-1 to TRBJ2-4. CDR3 in amino acids: CASSQDQDGSIQYF.